This T cell receptor beta chain was profiled in a study of memory CD4+ T cells and cytomegalovirus serostatus (dated by TCRdb to about 2019). In the study overall: The 35 or so healthy Belgian adults in the cohort included 9 who were CMV seropositive and roughly 25 who were CMV seronegative. The study sequenced CD4+ memory TCRbeta repertoires of a Belgian cohort with known cytomegalovirus serostatus to replicate a published TCR-based CMV serostatus classifier. The investigation overall reported the following: Results were interpreted as suggesting that the CMV-associated TCR signature is largely present in the CD4+ memory repertoire. Only CD4+CD45RO+ memory cells were sequenced, in contrast to the original study, in which naive and memory CD4+ and CD8+ populations were covered. On the Belgian cohort, the classifier based on the original framework reached a median bootstrapped AUC of roughly 0.96, with a 95% CI of 0.76-1.00. Of around 160 previously reported CMV-associated TCRbeta sequences, around 70 appeared in the CD4+ memory repertoires, each in one to five individuals. CMV serostatus prediction reached a median bootstrapped AUC of roughly 0.95 with the original framework and just under 0.93 with a US-trained random forest.

As encoded in the germline V gene (reference sequence), CDR1 is GTSNPN while CDR2 is SVGIG. Germline trimming: 2 bases from V, 1 base from J; junction bases outside gene matches: 6. The CDR3 numbers 16 residues from cysteine through phenylalanine. Only the CDR3 DNA stays, 48 bases, in frame from base 1. In the case of this clone: It lacks a known antigen. Base qualities are not at hand, and no much larger clone is one base apart.

Genomic DNA was extracted from sorted cells with the Quick-DNA Microprep Kit. TCRbeta DNA was amplified with the immunoSEQ hsTCRbeta kit following the manufacturer's protocol. TCRbeta libraries were sequenced on an Illumina MiSeq instrument. Concerning the study's data processing: Removing out-of-frame sequences left about 2,300,000 distinct TCRbeta sequences, an average of around 70,000 per individual. Each individual was scored according to the count of approximately 170 previously reported CMV-associated TCRbeta sequences and the total productive distinct TCRbeta count. A beta-binomial model was reimplemented in Python, and scikit-learn random forests with default parameters were trained on US cohort data. Classifier performance on the Belgian cohort was summarized as median AUC with percentile confidence intervals calculated over 10,000 bootstrap iterations. TCRdb re-hosts the immuneACCESS table, in-frame sequences only. Its copies lack some clones; in the studies checked, an unresolved V gene accounts for under half of them, and the cause for the rest is not known. Clone size and V and J calls were adopted from that table, with D and trimming inferred from the DNA. The sample profile shows about 60,000 clones; 82% of them were found once. About 0.5% of the sample rests with the top ten.

Single viable CD3+CD4+CD8-CD45RO+ cells were sorted as memory CD4+ T cells on a FACSAria II. CMV serostatus was assessed using a Roche Elecsys assay, by which serum IgG against CMV pp150, pp28, p38 and p52 was detected. After thawing, total CD4+ T cells were enriched by positive selection with CD4 magnetic microbeads. Samples originated from another study that specifically interrogated the CD4+ T cell memory repertoire. Following standard operating procedures, peripheral blood mononuclear cells were isolated and cryopreserved, while serum was kept at -80 degrees C. The staining relied on CD3-PerCP (BW264/56), CD4-APC (RPA-T4), CD45RO-PE (UCHT1) and CD8-Pacific Orange (3B5) antibodies, and Sytox blue was used to exclude non-viable cells.

The chain couples TRBV30 to TRBJ2-2; 8 middle bases align to TRBD2. The source material was memory CD4+ T cells from blood. This clonotype was obtained from an adult in good health and CMV-seronegative. Some clones in this sample may be carry-over from other donors' samples. The CDR3 amino acid sequence is: CAWSLSLAGNTGELFF. The nucleotides read TGTGCCTGGAGTTTATCGCTAGCGGGGAACACCGGGGAGCTGTTTTTT.